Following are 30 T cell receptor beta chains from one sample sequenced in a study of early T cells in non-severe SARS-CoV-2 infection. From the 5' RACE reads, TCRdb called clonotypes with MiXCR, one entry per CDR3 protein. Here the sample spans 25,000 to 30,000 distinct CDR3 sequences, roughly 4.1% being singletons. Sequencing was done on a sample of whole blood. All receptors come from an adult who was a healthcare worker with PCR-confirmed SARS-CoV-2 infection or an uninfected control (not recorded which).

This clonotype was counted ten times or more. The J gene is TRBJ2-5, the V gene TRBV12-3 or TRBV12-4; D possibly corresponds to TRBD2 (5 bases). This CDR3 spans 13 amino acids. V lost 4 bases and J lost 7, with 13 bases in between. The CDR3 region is CASSSRGSGTQYF. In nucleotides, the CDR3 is TGTGCCAGCAGTTCCCGGGGTAGTGGGACCCAGTACTTC.

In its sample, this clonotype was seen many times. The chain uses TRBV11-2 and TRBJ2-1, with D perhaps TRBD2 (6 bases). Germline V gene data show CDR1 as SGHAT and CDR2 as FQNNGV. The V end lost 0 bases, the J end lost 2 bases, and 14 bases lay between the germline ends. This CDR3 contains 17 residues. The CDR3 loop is CASSLDRAGRAYNEQFF. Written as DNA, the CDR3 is TGTGCCAGCAGCTTAGATAGGGCGGGGCGCGCCTACAATGAGCAGTTCTTC.

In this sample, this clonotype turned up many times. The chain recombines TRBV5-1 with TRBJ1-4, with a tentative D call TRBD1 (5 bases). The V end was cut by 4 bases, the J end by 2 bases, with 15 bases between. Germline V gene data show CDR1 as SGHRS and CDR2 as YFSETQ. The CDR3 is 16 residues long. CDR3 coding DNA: TGCGCCAGCAGCGAAGGGTACAGGCCCACTAATGAAAAACTGTTTTTT. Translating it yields CASSEGYRPTNEKLFF.

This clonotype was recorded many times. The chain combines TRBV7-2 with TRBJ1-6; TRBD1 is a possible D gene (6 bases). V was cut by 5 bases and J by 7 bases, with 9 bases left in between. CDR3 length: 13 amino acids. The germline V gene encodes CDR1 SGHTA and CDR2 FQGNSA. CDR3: CASSRDTNSPLHF. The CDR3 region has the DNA TGTGCCAGCAGCAGGGACACCAATTCACCCCTCCACTTT.

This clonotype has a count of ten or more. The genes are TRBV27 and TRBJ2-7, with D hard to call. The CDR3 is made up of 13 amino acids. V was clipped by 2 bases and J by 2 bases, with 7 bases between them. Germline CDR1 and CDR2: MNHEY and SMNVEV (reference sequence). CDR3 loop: CASSLAATYEQYF. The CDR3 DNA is TGTGCCAGCAGTTTAGCCGCGACCTACGAGCAGTACTTC.

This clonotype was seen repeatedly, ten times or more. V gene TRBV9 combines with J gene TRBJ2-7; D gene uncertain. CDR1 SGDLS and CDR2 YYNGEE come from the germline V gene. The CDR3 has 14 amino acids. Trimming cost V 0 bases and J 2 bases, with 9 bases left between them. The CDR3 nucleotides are TGTGCCAGCAGCGTAGTGGCCACAACCTACGAGCAGTACTTC. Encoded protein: CASSVVATTYEQYF.

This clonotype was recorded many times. In nucleotides, the CDR3 is TGTGCCAGCTCACCTCGACAGGGAACCAATGAGCAGTTCTTC. The encoded protein is CASSPRQGTNEQFF. V gene TRBV18 combines with J gene TRBJ2-1; TRBD1 matches 7 bases. Germline CDR1 reads KGHSH; CDR2 reads LQKENI. The CDR3 consists of 14 residues. The V gene end was trimmed by 3 bases and the J gene end by 6 bases; junction bases not matched to a gene: 5.

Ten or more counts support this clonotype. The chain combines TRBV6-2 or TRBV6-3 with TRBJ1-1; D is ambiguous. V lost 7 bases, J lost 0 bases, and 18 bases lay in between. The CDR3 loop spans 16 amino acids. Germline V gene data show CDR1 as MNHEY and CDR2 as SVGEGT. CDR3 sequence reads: CASNQPKDPMNTEAFF. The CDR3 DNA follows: TGTGCCAGCAACCAACCAAAAGACCCGATGAACACTGAAGCTTTCTTT.

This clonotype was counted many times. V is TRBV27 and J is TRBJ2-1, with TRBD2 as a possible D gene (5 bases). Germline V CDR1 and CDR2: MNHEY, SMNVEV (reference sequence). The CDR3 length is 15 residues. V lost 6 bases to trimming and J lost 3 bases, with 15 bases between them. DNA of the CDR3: TGTGCCAGCAGCGGGGTTTGGGGTATCTACAATGAGCAGTTCTTC. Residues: CASSGVWGIYNEQFF.

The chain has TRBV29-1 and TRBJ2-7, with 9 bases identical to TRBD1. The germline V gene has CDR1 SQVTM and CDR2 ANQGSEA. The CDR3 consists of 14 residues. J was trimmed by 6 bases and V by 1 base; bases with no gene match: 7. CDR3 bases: TGCAGCGTTGAAGGGGACAGGGTTCCCCTCGAGCAGTACTTC. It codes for CSVEGDRVPLEQYF.

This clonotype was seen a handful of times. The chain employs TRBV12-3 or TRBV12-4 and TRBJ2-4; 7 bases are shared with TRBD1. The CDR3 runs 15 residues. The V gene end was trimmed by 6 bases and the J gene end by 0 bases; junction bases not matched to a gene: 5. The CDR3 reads CASSRDRLAKNIQYF. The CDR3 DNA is TGTGCCAGCAGCCGGGACAGACTAGCCAAAAACATTCAGTACTTC.

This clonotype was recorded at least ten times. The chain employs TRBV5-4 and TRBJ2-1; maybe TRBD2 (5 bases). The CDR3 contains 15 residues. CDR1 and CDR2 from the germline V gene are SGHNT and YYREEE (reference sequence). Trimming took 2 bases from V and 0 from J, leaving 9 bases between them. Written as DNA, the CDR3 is TGTGCCAGCAGCTTAGCGGACCGCTCCTACAATGAGCAGTTCTTC. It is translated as CASSLADRSYNEQFF. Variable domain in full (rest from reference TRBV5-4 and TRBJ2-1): ETGVTQSPTHLIKTRGQQVTLRCSSQSGHNTVSWYQQALGQGPQFIFQYYREEENGRGNFPPRFSGLQFPNYSSELNVNALELDDSALYLCASSLADRSYNEQFFGPGTRLTVL.

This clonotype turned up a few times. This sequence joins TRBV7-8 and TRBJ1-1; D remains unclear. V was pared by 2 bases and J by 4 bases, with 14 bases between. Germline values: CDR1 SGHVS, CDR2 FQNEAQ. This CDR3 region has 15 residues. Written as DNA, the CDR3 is TGTGCCAGCAGCTTATATAGGGTCGAGGCCACTGAAGCTTTCTTT. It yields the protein CASSLYRVEATEAFF.

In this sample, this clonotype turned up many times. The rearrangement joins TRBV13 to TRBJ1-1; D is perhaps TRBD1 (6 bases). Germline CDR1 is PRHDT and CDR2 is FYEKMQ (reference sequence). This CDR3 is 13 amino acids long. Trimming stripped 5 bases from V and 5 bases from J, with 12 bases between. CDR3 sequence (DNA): TGTGCCAGCAGCAACAGGGATAGGACTGAAGCTTTCTTT. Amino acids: CASSNRDRTEAFF.

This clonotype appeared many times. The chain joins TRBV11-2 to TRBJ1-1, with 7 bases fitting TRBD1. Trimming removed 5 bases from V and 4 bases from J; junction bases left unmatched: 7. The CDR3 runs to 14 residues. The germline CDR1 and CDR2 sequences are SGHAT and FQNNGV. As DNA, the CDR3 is TGTGCCAGCAGCCCCATACAGGGGTTCACTGAAGCTTTCTTT. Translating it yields CASSPIQGFTEAFF.

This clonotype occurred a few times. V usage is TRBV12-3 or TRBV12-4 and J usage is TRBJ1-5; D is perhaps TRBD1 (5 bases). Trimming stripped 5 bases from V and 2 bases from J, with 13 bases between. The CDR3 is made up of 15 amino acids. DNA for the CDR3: TGTGCCAGCAGTGTAGGGGCGGGAGGCAATCAGCCCCAGCATTTT. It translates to CASSVGAGGNQPQHF.

The CDR3 bases are TGTGCCATCGCGGCCAGGGTCAGCTCACCCCTCCACTTT. Amino acids: CAIAARVSSPLHF. This chain joins TRBV10-3 and TRBJ1-6; tentative D call: TRBD1 (5 bases). Germline V lookup: CDR1 ENHRY, CDR2 SYGVKD. Trimming stripped 8 bases from V and 10 bases from J, with 15 bases between. This CDR3 is built from 13 residues.

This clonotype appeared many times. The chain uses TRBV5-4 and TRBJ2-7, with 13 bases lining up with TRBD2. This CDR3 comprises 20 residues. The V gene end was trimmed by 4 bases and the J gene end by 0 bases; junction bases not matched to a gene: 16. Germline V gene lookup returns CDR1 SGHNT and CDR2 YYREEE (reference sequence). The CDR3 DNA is TGTGCCAGCAGCCCTAACCTACTAGCGGGGGGGCATCCGAACTCCTACGAGCAGTACTTC. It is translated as CASSPNLLAGGHPNSYEQYF.

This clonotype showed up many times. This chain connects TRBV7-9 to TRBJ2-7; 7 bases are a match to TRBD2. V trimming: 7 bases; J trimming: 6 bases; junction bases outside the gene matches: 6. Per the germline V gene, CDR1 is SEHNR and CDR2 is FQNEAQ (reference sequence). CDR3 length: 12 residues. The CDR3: CASTPGGGEQYF. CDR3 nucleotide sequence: TGTGCCAGCACCCCGGGGGGTGGCGAGCAGTACTTC. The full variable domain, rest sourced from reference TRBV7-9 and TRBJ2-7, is DTGVSQNPRHKITKRGQNVTFRCDPISEHNRLYWYRQTLGQGPEFLTYFQNEAQLEKSRLLSDRFSAERPKGSFSTLEIQRTEQGDSAMYLCASTPGGGEQYFGPGTRLTVT.

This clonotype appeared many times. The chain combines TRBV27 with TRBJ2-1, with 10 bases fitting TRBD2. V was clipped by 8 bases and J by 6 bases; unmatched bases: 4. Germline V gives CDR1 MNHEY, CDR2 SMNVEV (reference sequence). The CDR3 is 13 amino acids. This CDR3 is CASLTSGSNEQFF. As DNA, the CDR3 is TGTGCCAGCCTGACTAGCGGGTCCAATGAGCAGTTCTTC.

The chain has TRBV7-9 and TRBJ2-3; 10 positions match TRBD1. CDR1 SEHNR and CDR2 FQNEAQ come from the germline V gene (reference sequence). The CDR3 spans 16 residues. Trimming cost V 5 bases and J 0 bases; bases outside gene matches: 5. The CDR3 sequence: CASSLRQGASTDTQYF. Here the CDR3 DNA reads TGTGCCAGCAGCCTGCGACAGGGGGCGAGCACAGATACGCAGTATTTT.

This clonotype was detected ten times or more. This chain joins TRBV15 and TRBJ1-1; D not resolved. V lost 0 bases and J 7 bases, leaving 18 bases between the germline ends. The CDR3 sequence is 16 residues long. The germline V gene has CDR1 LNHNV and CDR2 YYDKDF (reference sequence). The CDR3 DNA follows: TGTGCCACCAGCAGAGATTTAGGTAGGCAGGCGGGTGAAGCTTTCTTT. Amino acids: CATSRDLGRQAGEAFF.

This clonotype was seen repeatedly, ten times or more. CDR3 DNA sequence: TGTGCCAGCAGTGACGCGGGGGTCCAAGAGACCCAGTACTTC. Amino acids: CASSDAGVQETQYF. The chain employs TRBV25-1 and TRBJ2-5, with TRBD2 identical over 7 bases. V lost 3 bases to trimming and J lost 1 base; unmatched junction nucleotides: 2. Germline V gene lookup returns CDR1 MGHDK and CDR2 SYGVNS. The CDR3 is 14 residues long.

Here the CDR3 reads CASAPGAGGNQPQHF. DNA of the CDR3: TGTGCCAGCGCACCTGGGGCAGGGGGCAATCAGCCCCAGCATTTT. The gene calls are TRBV6-6 and TRBJ1-5; D perhaps matches TRBD1 (6 bases). This CDR3 has 15 residues. Germline-derived CDR1 and CDR2 are MNHNY and SVGAGI (reference sequence). Between the trimmed V and J ends, which lost 8 bases and 2 bases, there was a span of 16 bases.

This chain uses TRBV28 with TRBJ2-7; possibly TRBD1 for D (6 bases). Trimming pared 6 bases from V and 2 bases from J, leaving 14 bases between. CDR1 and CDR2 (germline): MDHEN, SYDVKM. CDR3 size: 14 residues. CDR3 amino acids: CASRDSLDTYEQYF. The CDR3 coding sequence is TGTGCCAGCAGGGACAGCCTTGACACCTACGAGCAGTACTTC.

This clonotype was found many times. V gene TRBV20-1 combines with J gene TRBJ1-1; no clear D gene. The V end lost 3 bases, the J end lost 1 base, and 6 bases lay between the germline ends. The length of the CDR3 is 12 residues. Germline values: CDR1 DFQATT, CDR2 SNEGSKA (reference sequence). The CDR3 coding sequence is TGCAGTGCTAGGAGACGGAACACTGAAGCTTTCTTT. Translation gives CSARRRNTEAFF.

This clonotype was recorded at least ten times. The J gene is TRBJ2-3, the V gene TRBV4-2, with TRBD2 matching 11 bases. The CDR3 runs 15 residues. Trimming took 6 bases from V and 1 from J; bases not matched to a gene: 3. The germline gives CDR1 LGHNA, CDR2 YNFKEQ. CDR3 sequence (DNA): TGTGCCAGCAGTCTGACTAGCGGGGGCACAGATACGCAGTATTTT. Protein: CASSLTSGGTDTQYF.

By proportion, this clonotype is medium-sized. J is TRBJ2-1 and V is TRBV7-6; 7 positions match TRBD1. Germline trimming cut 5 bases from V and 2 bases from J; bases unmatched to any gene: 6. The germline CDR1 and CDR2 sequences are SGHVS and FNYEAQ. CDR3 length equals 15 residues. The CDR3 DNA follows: TGTGCCAGCAGCGCGACAGGGATCGCCTACAATGAGCAGTTCTTC. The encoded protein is CASSATGIAYNEQFF.

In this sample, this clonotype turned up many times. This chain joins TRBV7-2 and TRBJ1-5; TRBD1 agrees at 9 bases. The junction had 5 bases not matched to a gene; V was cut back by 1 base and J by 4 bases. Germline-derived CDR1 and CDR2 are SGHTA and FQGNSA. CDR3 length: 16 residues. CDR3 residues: CASSLGTGQGNQPQHF. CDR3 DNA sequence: TGTGCCAGCAGCTTAGGTACGGGACAGGGAAATCAGCCCCAGCATTTT.

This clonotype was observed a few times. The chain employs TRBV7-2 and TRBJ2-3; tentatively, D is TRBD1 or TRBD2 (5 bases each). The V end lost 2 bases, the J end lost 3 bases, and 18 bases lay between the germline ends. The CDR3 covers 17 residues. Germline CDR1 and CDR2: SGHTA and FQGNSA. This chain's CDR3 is CASSLRRDPLGTDTQYF. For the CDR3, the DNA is TGTGCCAGCAGCTTACGACGGGACCCCCTGGGGACAGATACGCAGTATTTT.